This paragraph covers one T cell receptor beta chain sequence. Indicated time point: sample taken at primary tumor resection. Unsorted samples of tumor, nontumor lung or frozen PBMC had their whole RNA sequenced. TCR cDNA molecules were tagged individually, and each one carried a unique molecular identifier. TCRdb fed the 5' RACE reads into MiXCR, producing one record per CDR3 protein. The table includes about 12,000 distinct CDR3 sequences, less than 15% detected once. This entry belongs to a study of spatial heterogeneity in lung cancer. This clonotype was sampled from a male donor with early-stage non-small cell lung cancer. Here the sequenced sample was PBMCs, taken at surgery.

The CDR3 nucleotides are TGTGCCAGCAGCTTTAAACAGGGATACAATCAGCCCCAGCATTTT. It yields the protein CASSFKQGYNQPQHF. This chain links TRBV5-6 with TRBJ1-5, with D maybe TRBD1 (6 bases). Trimming cost V 2 bases and J 3 bases, with 12 bases left between them. The CDR3 has 15 residues. The germline CDR1 and CDR2 sequences are SGHDT and YYEEEE.